This T cell receptor (beta chain) was captured by sequencing in a study of OX40 agonist ivuxolimab in advanced cancers. Sequencing used immunoSEQ multiplex PCR; TCRdb keeps in-frame clones, though not all of them. The table shows about 110,000 clones, with approximately 90% occurring only once. Germline V lookup: CDR1 GTSNPN, CDR2 SVGIG (reference sequence). V lost 2 bases and J 6 bases, leaving 14 bases between the germline ends. The CDR3 sequence is 14 residues long. The chain couples TRBV30 to TRBJ1-5; the D is unclear. The sequencing used CD4+ or CD8+ T cells sorted from blood, collected in a trial of the OX40 agonist ivuxolimab. The receptor's source is an adult with an advanced solid tumor such as melanoma, head and neck, liver or kidney cancer. The CDR3 protein is CAWSQRSLGQPQHF. In DNA, the CDR3 is TGTGCCTGGAGTCAGAGAAGTCTTGGTCAGCCCCAGCATTTT.